The clone carrying this T cell receptor beta chain was counted many times. Each CDR3 protein is one row after TCRdb ran MiXCR on the RACE reads. The profile shows 85,000 to 90,000 distinct CDR3 sequences, 9.6% of them singletons. Time point reported: pre-sensitization, week 0. Treatment in this sample: therapeutic diphenylcyclopropenone sensitization with weekly scalp DPC. CDR1 and CDR2 from the germline V gene are SGHTA and FQGNSA. CDR3 length: 16 residues. The junction had 4 bases not matched to a gene; V was cut back by 1 base and J by 4 bases. These data come from a study of human T cells and chemical hapten exposure. Turning to the study itself: Among samples, TCR yields varied mainly because of small differences in pooled library volume.

This material consisted of whole blood, taken in connection with sensitization to the hapten diphenylcyclopropenone (DPC). The chain is built from TRBV7-2 and TRBJ1-6; TRBD1 aligns across 7 bases. The sequence derives from a woman in her thirties or forties with alopecia areata. Some clones in this sample may be carry-over from other donors' samples. CDR3: CASSLGGTAYNSPLHF. DNA of the CDR3: TGTGCCAGCAGCTTAGGTGGGACAGCGTATAATTCACCCCTCCACTTT.